These 26 T cell receptor beta chains were sequenced from one sample in a study of blood T cell repertoires in COVID-19. Libraries were prepared by immunoSEQ multiplex PCR; TCRdb keeps only in-frame clonotypes and omits some of them. Found here are about 210,000 clones, 84% of them singletons; the top ten hold about 7.3%. Sequenced material: peripheral blood. These receptors all come from a woman aged 50 to 60 with active or convalescent COVID-19.

This clone was detected only a few times. Different DNA sequences within this sample yield the same CDR3. The chain combines TRBV4-1 with TRBJ2-2; tentative D call: TRBD2 (6 bases). Germline CDR1 MGHRA, CDR2 YSYEKL. This CDR3 comprises 16 residues. The germline V and J ends were trimmed by 1 base and 1 base, with 10 bases remaining between them. CDR3 loop: CASSQVPGENTGELFF. CDR3 bases: TGCGCCAGCAGCCAAGTTCCGGGGGAGAACACCGGGGAGCTGTTTTTT.

The V gene is TRBV2, the J gene TRBJ2-3; 9 nucleotides match TRBD2. Trimming cost V 2 bases and J 7 bases; bases outside gene matches: 10. Germline loops: CDR1 SNHLY, CDR2 FYNNEI. The CDR3 runs 16 residues. The CDR3 DNA is TGTGCCAGCAGTGAATTCGCGGGAGGGCCGTCGAATACGCAGTATTTT. This codes for CASSEFAGGPSNTQYF.

This chain joins TRBV5-5 and TRBJ1-5; a weak D match, TRBD1 (6 bases). V lost 2 bases and J lost 4, with 10 bases in between. The CDR3 contains 14 residues. Germline V gives CDR1 SGHKS, CDR2 YYEKEE (reference sequence). Written as DNA, the CDR3 is TGTGCCAGCAGCTTCCTGGACAGTAATCAGCCCCAGCATTTT. Amino acids: CASSFLDSNQPQHF.

The V call is TRBV10-1, the J call TRBJ1-2; 9 bases map to TRBD1. Losses at the gene ends were 4 bases for V and 2 bases for J; bases not matched to a gene: 8. The CDR3 is made up of 16 amino acids. CDR1 is WNHNN, CDR2 SYGVQD, per germline (reference sequence). The CDR3 reads CASSGDRAESNYGYTF. The CDR3 DNA sequence: TGCGCCAGCAGTGGGGACAGGGCCGAGAGCAACTATGGCTACACCTTC.

This chain uses TRBV7-8 with TRBJ2-7, with D possibly TRBD2 on 5 matching bases. The V and J ends lost 2 bases and 6 bases respectively, with 8 bases between them. The CDR3 has 12 residues. Germline lookup yields CDR1 SGHVS and CDR2 FQNEAQ. The CDR3 loop reads CASSLSRGEQYV. The CDR3 DNA follows: TGTGCCAGCAGCTTATCACGGGGCGAGCAGTACGTC.

This rearrangement joins TRBV28 to TRBJ2-3, with 7 positions matching TRBD2. The CDR3 contains 14 residues. Germline V gene data show CDR1 as MDHEN and CDR2 as SYDVKM. The chain's CDR3 is CVSGGPAGKDTQYF. The CDR3 nucleotides are TGTGTGTCGGGAGGACCCGCCGGAAAGGATACGCAGTATTTT.

The CDR3 region has the DNA TGCAGCGCATGGCAGGGGGTCACTGAAGCTTTCTTT. Its translation is CSAWQGVTEAFF. The chain uses TRBV29-1 and TRBJ1-1; 7 nucleotides agree with TRBD1. This CDR3 comprises 12 residues. Germline CDR1 and CDR2: SQVTM and ANQGSEA. Unmatched junction bases numbered 6, after V lost 7 bases and J lost 4 bases.

The rearrangement uses TRBV11-2 and TRBJ2-5, with D maybe TRBD2 (6 bases). Trimming removed 5 bases from V and 7 bases from J, with 11 bases in between. Germline CDR1 is SGHAT and CDR2 is FQNNGV. CDR3 length equals 12 residues. In DNA, the CDR3 is TGTGCCAGCAGCCCCCTGGGGGGGACCCAGTACTTC. Translated: CASSPLGGTQYF. Complete variable domain (other parts from reference TRBV11-2 and TRBJ2-5): EAGVAQSPRYKIIEKRQSVAFWCNPISGHATLYWYQQILGQGPKLLIQFQNNGVVDDSQLPKDRFSAERLKGVDSTLKIQPAKLEDSAVYLCASSPLGGTQYFGPGTRLLVL.

The rearrangement joins TRBV7-6 to TRBJ1-3; the match to TRBD1 covers 7 bases. With 5 bases clipped from V and 0 bases from J, the junction kept 7 bases outside the gene matches. The CDR3 is 16 residues long. Germline V gives CDR1 SGHVS, CDR2 FNYEAQ. CDR3 DNA: TGTGCCAGCAGCCCAGGGGGACGTTCCTCTGGAAACACCATATATTTT. Its protein is CASSPGGRSSGNTIYF.

The V and J genes are TRBV28 and TRBJ2-5; 7 bases fit TRBD1. Trimming removed 7 bases from V and 7 bases from J; junction bases left unmatched: 3. The CDR3 runs to 11 residues. Germline V gene data show CDR1 as MDHEN and CDR2 as SYDVKM. Here the CDR3 reads CASIGGWTQYF. In DNA, the CDR3 is TGTGCCAGCATAGGGGGCTGGACCCAGTACTTC. Together with reference TRBV28 and TRBJ2-5, the CDR3 gives the full variable domain: DVKVTQSSRYLVKRTGEKVFLECVQDMDHENMFWYRQDPGLGLRLIYFSYDVKMKEKGDIPEGYSVSREKKERFSLILESASTNQTSMYLCASIGGWTQYFGPGTRLLVL.

This clone was detected a few times. V is TRBV19 and J is TRBJ1-6, with TRBD1 identical over 7 bases. The germline V gene has CDR1 LNHDA and CDR2 SQIVND (reference sequence). After removal of 7 bases from V and 1 base from J, the junction contained 4 bases not matched to a gene. The CDR3 is made up of 15 amino acids. CDR3 in amino acids: CASTLQGSYNSPLHF. Here the CDR3 DNA reads TGTGCCAGTACCCTACAGGGGTCCTATAATTCACCCCTCCACTTT. Looking up the rest from reference TRBV19 and TRBJ1-6 gives the full variable domain: DGGITQSPKYLFRKEGQNVTLSCEQNLNHDAMYWYRQDPGQGLRLIYYSQIVNDFQKGDIAEGYSVSREKKESFPLTVTSAQKNPTAFYLCASTLQGSYNSPLHFGNGTRLTVT.

In DNA form, the CDR3 reads TGCGCCAGCAGCCAAGTTGGGCTCTGGCCCCAGCATTTT. Its protein is CASSQVGLWPQHF. The chain is built from TRBV4-1 and TRBJ1-5; D remains ambiguous. The V gene lost 1 base and the J gene lost 9 bases, with 10 bases spanning the gap. The CDR3 contains 13 residues. In germline, CDR1 is MGHRA, CDR2 YSYEKL.

The rearrangement links TRBV5-4 to TRBJ2-1; D not resolved. Trimming took 4 bases from V and 1 from J, leaving 12 bases between them. Germline CDR1 reads SGHNT; CDR2 reads YYREEE (reference sequence). The CDR3 is 15 residues long. In nucleotides, the CDR3 is TGTGCCAGCAGCCCACCCTTGAGGTCCTACAATGAGCAGTTCTTC. Residues: CASSPPLRSYNEQFF.

V gene TRBV7-9 combines with J gene TRBJ1-4; 8 positions match TRBD1. The trim removed 5 bases at V and 2 bases at J, leaving 7 bases unmatched. Germline CDR1 and CDR2: SEHNR and FQNEAQ (reference sequence). CDR3 size: 16 residues. The CDR3 sequence is CASSTQGASTNEKLFF. CDR3 coding DNA: TGTGCCAGCAGCACCCAGGGGGCAAGCACTAATGAAAAACTGTTTTTT.

The chain carries TRBV28 and TRBJ1-1; D is unclear. V shed 0 bases and J shed 10 bases, with 12 bases lying between them. CDR1 and CDR2 from the germline V gene are MDHEN and SYDVKM. There are 13 residues in the CDR3. This CDR3 is CASSLWDLAGAFF. The CDR3 DNA follows: TGTGCCAGCAGTTTATGGGACCTGGCGGGAGCTTTCTTT. The whole variable domain, remainder taken from reference TRBV28 and TRBJ1-1, is DVKVTQSSRYLVKRTGEKVFLECVQDMDHENMFWYRQDPGLGLRLIYFSYDVKMKEKGDIPEGYSVSREKKERFSLILESASTNQTSMYLCASSLWDLAGAFFGQGTRLTVV.

J is TRBJ1-1 and V is TRBV7-2; TRBD1 might be the D (5 bases). Germline lookup yields CDR1 SGHTA and CDR2 FQGNSA. V lost 3 bases, J lost 4 bases, and 15 bases lay in between. This CDR3 comprises 15 residues. The CDR3 bases are TGTGCCAGCAGCTTCAGGGTCGGGACTGCCACTGAAGCTTTCTTT. This translates into CASSFRVGTATEAFF.

This clone has only one observation. The rearrangement links TRBV9 to TRBJ2-5; 11 bases match TRBD2. This CDR3 has 17 amino acids. The V gene's germline CDR1 is SGDLS and CDR2 YYNGEE. With V trimmed by 4 bases and J by 3 bases, 11 bases remained unmatched. The CDR3 DNA reads as TGTGCCAGCAGCAAGGGCGGGAATAGCGGGGGGGAAGAGACCCAGTACTTC. Encoded protein: CASSKGGNSGGEETQYF.

The chain joins TRBV5-1 to TRBJ2-1; D is unclear. The ends were cut back, 0 bases at V and 0 bases at J, with 10 bases in the middle. In germline, CDR1 is SGHRS, CDR2 YFSETQ. This CDR3 has 16 residues. The CDR3 region is CASSLADMGSYNEQFF. The CDR3, as DNA: TGCGCCAGCAGCTTGGCCGACATGGGCTCCTACAATGAGCAGTTCTTC.

This chain links TRBV6-5 with TRBJ1-1; no firm D call. This CDR3 is built from 14 residues. V was pared by 2 bases and J by 7 bases, with 14 bases between. Germline V gene data show CDR1 as MNHEY and CDR2 as SVGAGI. CDR3 region: CASSYPGWEGEAFF. In DNA, the CDR3 is TGTGCCAGCAGTTACCCCGGTTGGGAGGGTGAAGCTTTCTTT.

The chain has TRBV5-4 and TRBJ1-6, with TRBD1 identical over 9 bases. CDR3 length: 14 amino acids. V lost 4 bases and J lost 10; bases outside the gene matches: 6. Germline V gene lookup returns CDR1 SGHNT and CDR2 YYREEE (reference sequence). The CDR3 region has the DNA TGTGCCAGCAGCGACGGGACAGGGAAATCACCCCTCCACTTT. It encodes CASSDGTGKSPLHF.

The J gene is TRBJ2-2, the V gene TRBV6-2 or TRBV6-3, with TRBD2 identical over 8 bases. The CDR3 totals 16 residues. With 4 bases clipped from V and 6 bases from J, the junction kept 10 bases outside the gene matches. Germline values: CDR1 MNHEY, CDR2 SVGEGT. CDR3 region: CASSFTAGEMSGELFF. Written as DNA, the CDR3 is TGTGCCAGCAGTTTTACAGCGGGAGAAATGTCCGGGGAGCTGTTTTTT.

This clone was seen only once. This sequence joins TRBV12-3 or TRBV12-4 and TRBJ1-2, with 10 positions matching TRBD1. The CDR3 is 13 amino acids. V gave up 3 bases and J gave up 8 bases; unmatched junction bases: 3. The CDR3 protein is CASSFGTGEGYTF. CDR3 coding DNA: TGTGCCAGCAGTTTTGGGACAGGGGAGGGCTACACCTTC.

This chain links TRBV5-4 with TRBJ2-5; maybe TRBD2 (6 bases). V lost 0 bases and J lost 4, with 13 bases in between. The CDR3 is 15 amino acids. Germline V gives CDR1 SGHNT, CDR2 YYREEE (reference sequence). The DNA of the CDR3 is TGTGCCAGCAGCTTGGTTGCTGGGGGAGGAGAGACCCAGTACTTC. Its translation is CASSLVAGGGETQYF.

This clone has only one observation. The rearrangement uses TRBV18 and TRBJ1-2; 8 bases line up with TRBD1. Germline loops: CDR1 KGHSH, CDR2 LQKENI. The V segment lost 4 bases and the J segment 0 bases; nucleotides outside the gene matches: 4. The length of the CDR3 is 15 residues. For the CDR3, the DNA is TGTGCCAGCTCACAGGACAGGGCAGCTAACTATGGCTACACCTTC. It is translated as CASSQDRAANYGYTF.

The rearrangement uses TRBV5-1 and TRBJ2-5; D is uncertain. CDR1 is SGHRS and CDR2 is YFSETQ in the germline V gene. V dropped 1 base and J dropped 2 bases, with 12 bases sitting between them. The CDR3 sequence is 15 residues long. CDR3 bases: TGCGCCAGCAGCTTGTCGTCGTCCGTACAAGAGACCCAGTACTTC. It codes for CASSLSSSVQETQYF.

The chain combines TRBV7-3 with TRBJ2-1; D gene unclear. The germline V and J ends were trimmed by 5 bases and 2 bases, with 7 bases remaining between them. Per germline, CDR1 SGHTA and CDR2 FQGTGA. This CDR3 is 13 amino acids long. CDR3 region: CASSRGPYNEQFF. In DNA, the CDR3 is TGTGCCAGCAGCCGTGGGCCCTACAATGAGCAGTTCTTC.